Here is one T cell receptor beta chain with its context. These data are taken from a study of cytomegalovirus exposure and HLA in healthy donors. Study-wide context: T cells numbering around 200 million yielded 117 million unique TCR beta sequences in an earlier analysis.

The germline V gene has CDR1 MNHEY and CDR2 SMNVEV (reference sequence). This CDR3 is 15 amino acids long. The V and J ends lost 6 bases and 6 bases, in that order; junction bases with no gene match: 12. It was with 60 Vbeta and 13 Jbeta primers that the PCR ran. Clones were read by immunoSEQ multiplex PCR, and TCRdb kept only the in-frame ones, dropping some. The data show some 84,000 clones, with around 78% seen just once and 2% to 3% held by the top ten. The gene calls are TRBV27 and TRBJ2-7; 9 bases align to TRBD1. The sequence derives from a male donor in good health and CMV-seropositive. The sequencing sample was made of PBMCs. CDR3 residues: CASSYLRQGVSEQYF. The CDR3 DNA is TGTGCCAGCAGCTACCTCCGACAGGGGGTAAGCGAGCAGTACTTC.